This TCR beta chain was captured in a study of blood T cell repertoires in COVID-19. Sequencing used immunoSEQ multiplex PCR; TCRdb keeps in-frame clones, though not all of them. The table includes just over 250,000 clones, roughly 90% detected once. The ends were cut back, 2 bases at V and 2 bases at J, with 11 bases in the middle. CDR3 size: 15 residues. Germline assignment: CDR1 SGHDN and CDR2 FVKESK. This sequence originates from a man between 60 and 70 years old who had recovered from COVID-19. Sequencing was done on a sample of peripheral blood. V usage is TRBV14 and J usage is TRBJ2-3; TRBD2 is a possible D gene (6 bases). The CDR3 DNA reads TGTGCCAGCAGCCAACAGGGAGGATACACAGATACGCAGTATTTT. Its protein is CASSQQGGYTDTQYF.